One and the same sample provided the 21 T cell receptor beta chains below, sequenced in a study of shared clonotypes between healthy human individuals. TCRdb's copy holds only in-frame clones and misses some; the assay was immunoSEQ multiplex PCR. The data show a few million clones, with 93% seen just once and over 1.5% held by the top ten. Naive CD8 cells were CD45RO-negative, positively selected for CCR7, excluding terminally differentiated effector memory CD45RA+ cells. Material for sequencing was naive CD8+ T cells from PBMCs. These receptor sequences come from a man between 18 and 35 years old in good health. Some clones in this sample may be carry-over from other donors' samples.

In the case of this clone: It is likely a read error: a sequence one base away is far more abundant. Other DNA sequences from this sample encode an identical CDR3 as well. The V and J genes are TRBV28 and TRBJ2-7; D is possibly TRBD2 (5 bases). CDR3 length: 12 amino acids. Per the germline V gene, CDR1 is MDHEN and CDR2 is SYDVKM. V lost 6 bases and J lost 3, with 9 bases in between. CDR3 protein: CASSPRGYEQYF. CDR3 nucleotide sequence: TGTGCCAGCAGCCCTCGGGGCTACGAGCAGTACTTC.

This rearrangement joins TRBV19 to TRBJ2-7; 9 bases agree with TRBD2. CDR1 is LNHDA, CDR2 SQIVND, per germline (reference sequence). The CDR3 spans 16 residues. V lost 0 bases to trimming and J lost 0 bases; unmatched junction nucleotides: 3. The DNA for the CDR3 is TGTGCCAGTAGTATAGACTATAGCGGGAGCTCCTACGAGCAGTACTTC. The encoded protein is CASSIDYSGSSYEQYF.

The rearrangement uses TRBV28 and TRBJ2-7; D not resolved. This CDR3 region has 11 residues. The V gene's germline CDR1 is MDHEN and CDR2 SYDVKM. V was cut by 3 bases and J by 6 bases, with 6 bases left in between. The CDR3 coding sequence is TGTGCCAGCAGTTTCTTGGCCGAGCAGTACTTC. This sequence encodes CASSFLAEQYF.

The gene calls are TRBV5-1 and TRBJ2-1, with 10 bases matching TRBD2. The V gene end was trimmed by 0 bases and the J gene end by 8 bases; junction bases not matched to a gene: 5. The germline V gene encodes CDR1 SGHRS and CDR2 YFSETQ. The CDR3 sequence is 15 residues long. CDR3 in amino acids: CASSLELAGVDEQFF. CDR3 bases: TGCGCCAGCAGCTTGGAGCTAGCGGGAGTGGATGAGCAGTTCTTC.

The CDR3: CAISLGLAVTDTQYF. The CDR3 DNA follows: TGTGCCATCAGCCTCGGACTAGCGGTCACAGATACGCAGTATTTT. V is TRBV10-3 and J is TRBJ2-3, with 10 bases fitting TRBD2. The CDR3 runs 15 residues. V trimming: 6 bases; J trimming: 2 bases; junction bases outside the gene matches: 5. CDR1 ENHRY and CDR2 SYGVKD come from the germline V gene.

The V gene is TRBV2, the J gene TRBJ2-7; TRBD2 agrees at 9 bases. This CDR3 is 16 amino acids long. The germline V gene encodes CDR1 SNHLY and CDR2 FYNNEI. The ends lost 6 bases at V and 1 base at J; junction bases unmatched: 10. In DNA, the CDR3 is TGTGCCAGCAGCCCCCCCGGTAGCGGGAGTTCCTACGAGCAGTACTTC. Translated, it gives CASSPPGSGSSYEQYF.

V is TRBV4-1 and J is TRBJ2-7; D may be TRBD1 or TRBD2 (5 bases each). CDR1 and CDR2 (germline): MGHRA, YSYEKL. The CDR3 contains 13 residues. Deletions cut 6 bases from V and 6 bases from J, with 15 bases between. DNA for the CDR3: TGCGCCAGCAGTCCGACAGCCCGGGGCGAGCAGTACTTC. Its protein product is CASSPTARGEQYF.

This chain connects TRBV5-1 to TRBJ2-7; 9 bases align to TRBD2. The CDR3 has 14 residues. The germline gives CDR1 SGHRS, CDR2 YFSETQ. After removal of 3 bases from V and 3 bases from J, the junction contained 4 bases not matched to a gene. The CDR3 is CASSSFSGSYEQYF. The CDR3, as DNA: TGCGCCAGCAGCTCTTTTAGCGGGAGCTACGAGCAGTACTTC.

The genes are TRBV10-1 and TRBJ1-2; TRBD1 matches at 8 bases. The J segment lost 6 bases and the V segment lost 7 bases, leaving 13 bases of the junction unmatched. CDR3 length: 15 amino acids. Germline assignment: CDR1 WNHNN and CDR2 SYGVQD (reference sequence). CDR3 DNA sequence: TGCGCCAGCATTAACCCGCCTGACAGGGGACATGGCTACACCTTC. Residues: CASINPPDRGHGYTF.

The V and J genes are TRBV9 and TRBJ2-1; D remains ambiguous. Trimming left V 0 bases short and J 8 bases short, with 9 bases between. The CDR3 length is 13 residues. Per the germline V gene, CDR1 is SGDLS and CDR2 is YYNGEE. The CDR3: CASSVEGLDEQFF. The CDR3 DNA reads TGTGCCAGCAGCGTAGAAGGGCTCGATGAGCAGTTCTTC.

CDR3 amino acids: CSVEDRAQYF. The CDR3 DNA reads as TGCAGCGTTGAGGATCGGGCCCAGTACTTC. The chain joins TRBV29-1 to TRBJ2-5; D not certain. The V end lost 3 bases, the J end lost 9 bases, and 8 bases lay between the germline ends. The CDR3 is 10 amino acids. Germline assignment: CDR1 SQVTM and CDR2 ANQGSEA.

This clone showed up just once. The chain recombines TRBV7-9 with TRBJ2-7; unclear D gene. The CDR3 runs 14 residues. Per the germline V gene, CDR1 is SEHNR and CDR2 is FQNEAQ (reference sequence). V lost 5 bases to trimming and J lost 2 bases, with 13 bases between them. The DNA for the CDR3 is TGTGCCAGCAGCGGGGATAACGCAGCCTACGAGCAGTACTTC. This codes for CASSGDNAAYEQYF.

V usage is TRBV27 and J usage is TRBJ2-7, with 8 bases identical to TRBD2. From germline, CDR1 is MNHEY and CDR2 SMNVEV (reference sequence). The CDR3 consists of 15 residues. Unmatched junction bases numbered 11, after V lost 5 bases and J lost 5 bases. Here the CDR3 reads CASSPLAGGIDEQYF. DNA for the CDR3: TGTGCCAGCAGTCCTCTAGCGGGTGGTATTGACGAGCAGTACTTC.

The CDR3 DNA is TGTGCCAGCAGTCTCCTCTATGTTGTAGGGGGGAATCAGCCCCAGCATTTT. Encoded protein: CASSLLYVVGGNQPQHF. The rearrangement uses TRBV27 and TRBJ1-5, with D maybe TRBD1 (6 bases). The germline V gene has CDR1 MNHEY and CDR2 SMNVEV (reference sequence). The CDR3 contains 17 residues. Trimming left V 5 bases short and J 4 bases short, with 21 bases between.

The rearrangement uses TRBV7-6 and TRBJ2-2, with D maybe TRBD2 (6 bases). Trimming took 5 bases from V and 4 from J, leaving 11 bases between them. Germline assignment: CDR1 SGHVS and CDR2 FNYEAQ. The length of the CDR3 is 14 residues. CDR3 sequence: CASSPLAVTGELFF. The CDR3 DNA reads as TGTGCCAGCAGCCCTTTAGCGGTCACCGGGGAGCTGTTTTTT.

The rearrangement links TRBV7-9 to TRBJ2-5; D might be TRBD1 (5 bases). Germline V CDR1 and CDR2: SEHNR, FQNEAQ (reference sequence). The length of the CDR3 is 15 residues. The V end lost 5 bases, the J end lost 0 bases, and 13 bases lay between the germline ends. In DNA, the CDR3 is TGTGCCAGCAGCCAATCAACAGGTTACCAAGAGACCCAGTACTTC. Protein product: CASSQSTGYQETQYF.

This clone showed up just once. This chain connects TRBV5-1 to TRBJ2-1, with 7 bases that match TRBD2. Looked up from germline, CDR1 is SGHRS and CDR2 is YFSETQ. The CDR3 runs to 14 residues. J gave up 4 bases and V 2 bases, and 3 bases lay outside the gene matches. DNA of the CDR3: TGCGCCAGCAGCTTCCTAGCGGATTACAATGAGCAGTTCTTC. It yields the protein CASSFLADYNEQFF.

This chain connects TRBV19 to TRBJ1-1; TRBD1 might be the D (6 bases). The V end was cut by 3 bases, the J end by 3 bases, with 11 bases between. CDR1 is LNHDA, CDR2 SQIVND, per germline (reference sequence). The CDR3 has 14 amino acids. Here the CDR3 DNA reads TGTGCCAGTAGTATCTCACAGGGTTACACTGAAGCTTTCTTT. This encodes CASSISQGYTEAFF. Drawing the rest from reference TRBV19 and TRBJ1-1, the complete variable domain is DGGITQSPKYLFRKEGQNVTLSCEQNLNHDAMYWYRQDPGQGLRLIYYSQIVNDFQKGDIAEGYSVSREKKESFPLTVTSAQKNPTAFYLCASSISQGYTEAFFGQGTRLTVV.

The CDR3 sequence is CASSFTHYTNEKLFF. The CDR3 DNA follows: TGTGCCAGCAGTTTTACGCATTATACAAATGAAAAACTGTTTTTT. This rearrangement joins TRBV28 to TRBJ1-4; D is unclear. Trimming removed 3 bases from V and 5 bases from J, with 13 bases in between. The germline V gene has CDR1 MDHEN and CDR2 SYDVKM. CDR3 length: 15 residues.

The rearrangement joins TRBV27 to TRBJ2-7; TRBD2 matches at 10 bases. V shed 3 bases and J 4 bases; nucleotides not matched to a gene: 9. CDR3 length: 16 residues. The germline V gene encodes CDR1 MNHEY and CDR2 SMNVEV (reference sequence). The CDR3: CASSLFEGLAVYEQYF. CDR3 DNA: TGTGCCAGCAGTTTGTTTGAAGGACTAGCGGTTTACGAGCAGTACTTC.

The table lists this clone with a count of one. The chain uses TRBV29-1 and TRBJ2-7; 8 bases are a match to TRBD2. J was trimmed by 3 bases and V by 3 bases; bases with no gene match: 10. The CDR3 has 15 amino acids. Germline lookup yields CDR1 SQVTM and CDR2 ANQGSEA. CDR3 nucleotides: TGCAGCGTTGATGGTTTGGGACTAGTAATCTACGAGCAGTACTTC. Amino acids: CSVDGLGLVIYEQYF.